The 29 T cell receptor beta chains reported below all come from one sample, sequenced in a study of early T cells in non-severe SARS-CoV-2 infection (dated by TCRdb to the early 2020s). The method behind the library was 5' RACE. The sequencer listed for this sample is NextSeq 500. TCRdb reprocessed the public reads (quality trimming at Q25 with fastp, clone calling with MiXCR) and kept in-frame beta chains. Rows merge per CDR3 protein into single entries with the most common DNA and genes. For this sample there are roughly 9,200 distinct CDR3 sequences; about 4.8% appear just once. The ten top clones hold under 10% of the sample. Input material: whole blood. The receptor set was obtained from an adult who was a healthcare worker with PCR-confirmed SARS-CoV-2 infection or an uninfected control (not recorded which).

Relative to its sample, this clonotype is medium-sized. V is TRBV20-1 and J is TRBJ2-5, with TRBD1 identical over 12 bases. From germline, CDR1 is DFQATT and CDR2 SNEGSKA (reference sequence). V shed 0 bases and J 4 bases; nucleotides not matched to a gene: 9. CDR3 length: 17 amino acids. For the CDR3, the DNA is TGCAGTGCTAGAGATCTCCGCGGGACAGGGGGCCGAGAGACCCAGTACTTC. Residues: CSARDLRGTGGRETQYF.

This clonotype was observed many times. The V gene is TRBV7-3, the J gene TRBJ2-7; TRBD2 agrees at 14 bases. V lost 1 base, J lost 5 bases, and 4 bases stayed unmatched. CDR1 and CDR2 (germline): SGHTA, FQGTGA. This CDR3 spans 16 amino acids. The CDR3 DNA is TGTGCCAGCAGCTTAAACCCGGGACTAGCGGGAGACGAGCAGTACTTC. It yields the protein CASSLNPGLAGDEQYF. The full variable domain, its missing parts supplied by reference TRBV7-3 and TRBJ2-7, is GAGVSQTPSNKVTEKGKYVELRCDPISGHTALYWYRQSLGQGPEFLIYFQGTGAADDSGLPNDRFFAVRPEGSVSTLKIQRTERGDSAVYLCASSLNPGLAGDEQYFGPGTRLTVT.

The rearrangement links TRBV18 to TRBJ2-1; D unclear. Trimming stripped 4 bases from V and 0 bases from J, with 10 bases between. This CDR3 spans 15 amino acids. Germline CDR1 reads KGHSH; CDR2 reads LQKENI. CDR3 sequence: CASSLSLSSYNEQFF. CDR3 bases: TGTGCCAGCTCACTTTCTCTAAGCTCCTACAATGAGCAGTTCTTC. Looking up the rest from reference TRBV18 and TRBJ2-1 gives the full variable domain: NAGVMQNPRHLVRRRGQEARLRCSPMKGHSHVYWYRQLPEEGLKFMVYLQKENIIDESGMPKERFSAEFPKEGPSILRIQQVVRGDSAAYFCASSLSLSSYNEQFFGPGTRLTVL.

This clonotype occurred many times. The chain uses TRBV6-6 and TRBJ2-7; 13 nucleotides match TRBD2. Germline values: CDR1 MNHNY, CDR2 SVGAGI (reference sequence). The CDR3 runs to 18 residues. V was clipped by 4 bases and J by 5 bases; unmatched bases: 14. CDR3 in DNA: TGTGCCAGCAGTTCCGGACTAGCGGGAGTCAAGCTCGGAGACGAGCAGTACTTC. This encodes CASSSGLAGVKLGDEQYF.

This clonotype occurred many times. The chain combines TRBV5-4 with TRBJ2-6; TRBD1 might be the D (6 bases). Trimming cost V 4 bases and J 2 bases, with 22 bases left between them. The germline gives CDR1 SGHNT, CDR2 YYREEE (reference sequence). The CDR3 is made up of 19 amino acids. The CDR3 protein is CASSPFVQGGRPGANVLTF. As DNA, the CDR3 is TGTGCCAGCAGCCCCTTCGTACAAGGGGGTCGACCTGGGGCCAACGTCCTGACTTTC.

This clonotype is categorized as medium-sized. The chain is built from TRBV6-5 and TRBJ2-1; either TRBD1 or TRBD2 may fit D (5 bases each). Per germline, CDR1 MNHEY and CDR2 SVGAGI. V was pared by 5 bases and J by 5 bases, with 10 bases between. The CDR3 has 13 amino acids. CDR3 nucleotides: TGTGCCAGCAGTAAAGGGACGGACAATGAGCAGTTCTTC. Translation: CASSKGTDNEQFF.

Ten or more counts support this clonotype. The chain joins TRBV2 to TRBJ2-7; 7 nucleotides align to TRBD2. V lost 4 bases and J lost 6; bases outside the gene matches: 6. The germline V gene encodes CDR1 SNHLY and CDR2 FYNNEI. CDR3 length: 13 residues. The CDR3: CASSGPAGTEQYF. The CDR3 DNA reads as TGTGCCAGCAGTGGTCCAGCGGGAACCGAGCAGTACTTC.

This clonotype is labeled medium-sized (0.01 to 0.1%). V gene TRBV7-2 combines with J gene TRBJ2-1, with a weak D call TRBD2 (5 bases). The germline gives CDR1 SGHTA, CDR2 FQGNSA. CDR3 length equals 15 residues. Trimming took 5 bases from V and 0 from J, leaving 11 bases between them. CDR3 protein: CASSRIASSYNEQFF. Here the CDR3 DNA reads TGTGCCAGCAGCCGTATAGCGAGCTCCTACAATGAGCAGTTCTTC.

This clonotype is medium-sized by share. J is TRBJ1-2 and V is TRBV10-3; D may be TRBD1 (5 bases). V was trimmed by 0 bases and J by 7 bases, leaving 15 bases between them. Germline CDR1 ENHRY, CDR2 SYGVKD. The CDR3 sequence is 15 residues long. The CDR3 DNA sequence: TGTGCCATCAGTGAGTCGGGGGGATCCTCTATTGGCTACACCTTC. This translates into CAISESGGSSIGYTF.

This clonotype was seen at least ten times. The CDR3 here is CASRPVILGEAFF. The CDR3 DNA is TGTGCCAGCAGACCAGTGATTCTAGGTGAAGCTTTCTTT. V gene TRBV7-9 combines with J gene TRBJ1-1; the D is unclear. CDR1 is SEHNR and CDR2 is FQNEAQ in the germline V gene (reference sequence). This CDR3 is 13 amino acids long. The ends were cut back, 6 bases at V and 7 bases at J, with 15 bases in the middle.

In its sample, this clonotype ranks as medium-sized. The genes are TRBV10-3 and TRBJ2-1; tentatively, D is TRBD1 or TRBD2 (6 bases each). Germline CDR1 is ENHRY and CDR2 is SYGVKD. Trimming took 3 bases from V and 6 from J, leaving 24 bases between them. The CDR3 loop spans 18 amino acids. The CDR3 bases are TGTGCCATCAGTGACCCAAGGGGGGACATTGGATTATTCAATGAGCAGTTCTTC. Translating gives CAISDPRGDIGLFNEQFF.

This clonotype is medium-sized (0.01 to 0.1%) by share. This chain joins TRBV7-2 and TRBJ1-1; D not certain. This CDR3 comprises 13 residues. Germline V gene sequence: CDR1 SGHTA, CDR2 FQGNSA. With 0 bases removed from V and 2 bases from J, the gap between germline ends came to 4 bases. For the CDR3, the DNA is TGTGCCAGCAGCTTAGCCACCAACACTGAAGCTTTCTTT. Translated: CASSLATNTEAFF.

By share of the sample, this clonotype is medium-sized. The chain joins TRBV5-8 to TRBJ1-2; 8 nucleotides match TRBD1. After removal of 0 bases from V and 3 bases from J, the junction contained 4 bases not matched to a gene. Germline CDR1 reads SGHTS; CDR2 reads YDEGEE. The CDR3 extends over 15 amino acids. The CDR3 here is CASSLAAGGYYGYTF. CDR3 in DNA: TGTGCCAGCAGCTTGGCGGCAGGGGGCTACTATGGCTACACCTTC.

This clonotype was observed many times. The J gene is TRBJ2-1, the V gene TRBV11-2; 15 bases align to TRBD2. Germline V gives CDR1 SGHAT, CDR2 FQNNGV. V was clipped by 6 bases and J by 8 bases; unmatched bases: 2. The CDR3 is made up of 14 amino acids. The CDR3 reads CASRGLAGGYEQFF. The CDR3 region has the DNA TGTGCCAGCAGGGGACTAGCGGGAGGCTATGAGCAGTTCTTC.

Judged by abundance, this clonotype is medium-sized. CDR3 residues: CASSQARRDYGYTF. The CDR3 DNA reads TGTGCCAGCAGCCAAGCTCGCAGGGACTATGGCTACACCTTC. The V call is TRBV4-2, the J call TRBJ1-2, with D perhaps TRBD1 (5 bases). This CDR3 is 14 amino acids long. V was cut by 1 base and J by 3 bases, with 9 bases left in between. CDR1 is LGHNA and CDR2 is YNFKEQ in the germline V gene.

This clonotype was seen at least ten times. The chain recombines TRBV12-5 with TRBJ2-2, with D tentatively TRBD2 (5 bases). Germline V lookup: CDR1 LGHNT, CDR2 FRNRAP. The CDR3 is made up of 13 amino acids. Trimming stripped 1 base from V and 8 bases from J, with 8 bases between. The CDR3 sequence is CASGLERVGELFF. The CDR3 DNA sequence: TGTGCTAGTGGTTTGGAGAGGGTTGGGGAGCTGTTTTTT.

This clonotype is labeled as medium-sized. The CDR3 coding sequence is TGTGCCAGCAGCGTAACAGGGGCCCCTCAGCCCCAGCATTTT. Translation gives CASSVTGAPQPQHF. The chain employs TRBV9 and TRBJ1-5, with TRBD1 matching over 7 bases. Germline values: CDR1 SGDLS, CDR2 YYNGEE. This CDR3 has 14 residues. V was pared by 1 base and J by 6 bases, with 4 bases of the junction left unmatched.

This clonotype is classed as medium-sized. The J gene is TRBJ2-1, the V gene TRBV30; D unclear. With 0 bases removed from V and 1 base from J, the gap between germline ends came to 1 base. The CDR3 consists of 12 residues. CDR1 and CDR2 (germline): GTSNPN, SVGIG (reference sequence). The CDR3 protein is CAWSVSYNEQFF. The CDR3 coding sequence is TGTGCCTGGAGTGTTTCCTACAATGAGCAGTTCTTC.

This clonotype was counted between two and nine times. The chain couples TRBV5-4 to TRBJ1-2, with D perhaps matching TRBD1 (5 bases). CDR1 and CDR2 from the germline V gene are SGHNT and YYREEE (reference sequence). With 4 bases removed from V and 3 bases from J, the gap between germline ends came to 13 bases. The CDR3 extends over 14 amino acids. In DNA form, the CDR3 reads TGTGCCAGCAGCCGGGAACAGGCGGACTATGGCTACACCTTC. It is translated as CASSREQADYGYTF.

This clonotype is labeled as medium-sized (0.01 to 0.1%). J is TRBJ2-7 and V is TRBV7-9; D unclear. There are 12 residues in the CDR3. The germline V and J ends were trimmed by 7 bases and 6 bases, with 13 bases remaining between them. CDR1 is SEHNR and CDR2 is FQNEAQ in the germline V gene (reference sequence). CDR3 region: CASTITGLEQYF. The CDR3 nucleotides read TGTGCCAGCACCATTACGGGTCTCGAGCAGTACTTC.

This chain connects TRBV28 to TRBJ2-1; D may correspond to TRBD1 or TRBD2 (5 bases each). The V end lost 7 bases, the J end lost 15 bases, and 16 bases lay between the germline ends. The CDR3 length is 11 residues. Germline V gene sequence: CDR1 MDHEN, CDR2 SYDVKM. DNA of the CDR3: TGTGCCAGCACGTCCCCGGGACCAGGGTTCTTC. Translated: CASTSPGPGFF.

This clonotype was counted at least ten times. This CDR3 reads CASSNAMNTEAFF. CDR3 nucleotide sequence: TGTGCCAGCTCAAACGCCATGAACACTGAAGCTTTCTTT. This chain connects TRBV18 to TRBJ1-1; D gene unclear. V gave up 5 bases and J gave up 0 bases, with 7 bases separating them. Germline V gene sequence: CDR1 KGHSH, CDR2 LQKENI. The length of the CDR3 is 13 residues.

This clonotype was seen repeatedly, ten times or more. The rearrangement uses TRBV7-8 and TRBJ2-1, with 9 nucleotides matching TRBD2. This CDR3 is built from 14 residues. V dropped 8 bases and J dropped 0; count of bases not matched to a gene: 2. Germline lookup yields CDR1 SGHVS and CDR2 FQNEAQ. DNA of the CDR3: TGTGCCAGCGCGGGAGGGGGCTCCTACAATGAGCAGTTCTTC. Translated, it gives CASAGGGSYNEQFF.

The chain couples TRBV28 to TRBJ1-2, with D maybe TRBD1 (6 bases). V gave up 7 bases and J gave up 8 bases, with 23 bases separating them. The CDR3 extends over 15 amino acids. The germline V gene has CDR1 MDHEN and CDR2 SYDVKM. CDR3 region: CASTKGGPNLGGYTF. CDR3 nucleotides: TGTGCCAGCACCAAGGGGGGACCCAACCTCGGGGGCTACACCTTC.

This clonotype is medium-sized (0.01 to 0.1%) within its sample. The J gene is TRBJ2-3, the V gene TRBV7-2; 7 bases fit TRBD2. CDR3 length: 18 amino acids. Germline values: CDR1 SGHTA, CDR2 FQGNSA. The V gene end was trimmed by 5 bases and the J gene end by 5 bases; junction bases not matched to a gene: 19. DNA of the CDR3: TGTGCCAGCAGCCATCCTAGTGCGGGTTCATGGGGGGGAGATACGCAGTATTTT. Protein sequence: CASSHPSAGSWGGDTQYF. Combining the CDR3 with reference TRBV7-2 and TRBJ2-3 gives the whole variable domain GAGVSQSPSNKVTEKGKDVELRCDPISGHTALYWYRQSLGQGLEFLIYFQGNSAPDKSGLPSDRFSAERTGGSVSTLTIQRTQQEDSAVYLCASSHPSAGSWGGDTQYFGPGTRLTVL.

By frequency in the sample, this clonotype is medium-sized (0.01 to 0.1%). The chain employs TRBV7-2 and TRBJ2-1; perhaps TRBD2 as D (6 bases). Germline V gives CDR1 SGHTA, CDR2 FQGNSA. The CDR3 consists of 15 residues. V gave up 2 bases and J gave up 4 bases, with 12 bases separating them. The CDR3 loop is CASSLPSVLYNEQFF. CDR3 DNA sequence: TGTGCCAGCAGCTTACCTAGCGTCCTATACAATGAGCAGTTCTTC.

This clonotype has a count of ten or more. The rearrangement links TRBV20-1 to TRBJ2-7, with TRBD2 identical over 10 bases. This CDR3 has 14 residues. The V and J ends lost 0 bases and 7 bases, in that order; junction bases with no gene match: 6. Germline loops: CDR1 DFQATT, CDR2 SNEGSKA (reference sequence). The CDR3 DNA follows: TGCAGTGCTAGAGATAGGACTAGCGGTTGGGAGCAGTACTTC. This gives the protein CSARDRTSGWEQYF.

This clonotype is labeled medium-sized. The rearrangement uses TRBV5-8 and TRBJ2-7, with 7 bases aligning to TRBD2. The germline CDR1 and CDR2 sequences are SGHTS and YDEGEE. V was pared by 7 bases and J by 7 bases, with 8 bases of the junction left unmatched. The CDR3 contains 12 residues. CDR3 residues: CASREAAGEQYF. The CDR3, as DNA: TGTGCCAGCCGGGAGGCTGCGGGGGAGCAGTACTTC.

About this clonotype: This clone may be a read error of a much larger clone one base away. The chain uses TRBV4-2 and TRBJ2-7; D gene unclear. The CDR3 has 14 residues. CDR1 and CDR2 from the germline V gene are LGHNA and YNFKEQ. The DNA of the CDR3 is TGTGCCGGCAGCCAAGATAGGGCCCACTACGAGCAGTACTTC. Encoded protein: CAGSQDRAHYEQYF.